A single TCR beta chain is shown here with its context. The clone's antigen remains unknown. It has no much larger one-base neighbor in the sample; base qualities were not kept. This entry belongs to a study of naive and memory T cell subsets (dated by TCRdb to about 2017). Regarding the research as a whole: An open-source, UMI-based TCR alpha and beta sequencing pipeline was applied to sorted naive and memory peripheral blood T cell subsets. The functional CMV T cell responses agreed completely with IgG serology results. RNA was DNase-treated and reverse transcribed with TCR constant-region primers, mostly using SuperScript III.

The germline V gene (reference sequence) provides CDR1 GTSNPN and CDR2 SVGIG. From cysteine to phenylalanine, the CDR3 is 11 amino acids long. Just the 33-base CDR3 DNA is kept, in frame starting at base 1. V was cut back by 4 bases and J by 7 bases, leaving a gap of 11 bases between them. Preparation of the library involved UMI-ligation and nested PCR. The beta constant-region primer consisted of an equimolar mixture of two oligonucleotides that together covered TRBC1 and TRBC2. Four rounds of PCR were used to amplify ligated cDNA, with nested alpha and beta constant-region primers being used together with the SP2 primer. A single-stranded oligonucleotide carrying the SP2 primer and a 12-nucleotide UMI was ligated to the 3' end of the cDNA by T4 RNA ligase 1. The ligation reaction was kept at 16 degrees C for roughly 18-25 hours. PCR2 was typically performed as a SYBR Green qPCR and was stopped at a predetermined threshold so that over-amplification was prevented. All purifications after the first were performed with Agencourt AMPure XP magnetic beads. Libraries were quantified by Qubit and checked on a TapeStation, where a main peak was expected near 650 bp. Pooled libraries were sequenced on an Illumina MiSeq with v2 2x251 paired-end kits, typically giving about 0.85-2 million reads per sample. Libraries were pooled at around 4 nM per sample, and roughly 4.5-7.5% PhiX was added to improve cluster recognition. Turning to the authors' computational methods: Decombinator assigned V and J genes to Demultiplexor-processed FASTQ reads by tag matching, allowing a single base-pair mismatch. Collapsinator used UMIs to correct both sequencing errors and frequency errors arising from PCR heterogeneity. CDR3Translator translated TCRs and extracted CDR3s from the conserved cysteine to the FGXG phenylalanine, flagging non-productive sequences. Gini, Shannon entropy and inverse Simpson indices were calculated on repertoires subsampled to equal numbers of UMI-defined TCRs. Within the linear range, a power law was fitted by maximum likelihood to the distributions of clonotype abundance. When run on a single naive CD8 sample, MIGEC and the pipeline yielded similar UMI counts, similar unique TCR numbers and similar clonal distributions. A set of 7,322 CMV-associated CDR3 sequences, compiled from VDJdb and a published dataset, was used to search the repertoires. The public sequencing data were trimmed at Q25 with fastp and processed into clonotypes with MiXCR by TCRdb, which kept only in-frame beta chains. Duplicate CDR3 protein sequences are folded into a single record with the most common DNA and genes. These V and J calls rely on TCRdb rather than the paper's analysis. This sample has 100,000 to 150,000 distinct CDR3 sequences in its table, and around 35% of those were observed once. 0.9% of the sample is held by the ten biggest clonotypes.

TCR alpha and beta chain libraries were amplified separately from the second PCR step onward. CMV status of each donor was established by measuring IFNgamma production from CD4+ T cells after fresh PBMCs were stimulated overnight with CMV viral lysate. Miltenyi beads were used first to positively select CD4 T cells, and CD8 T cells were then positively selected from the CD4-negative fraction. Cells were stained for CD3, CD4, CD8, CD45RA, CD27 and a live/dead dye and were sorted on a BD Aria II into four subsets based on CD45RA and CD27. A few healthy volunteers provided blood, and the blood of each volunteer was split into CD4 and CD8 T cells and then into four differentiation subsets. About 130 ml of peripheral blood was collected from each donor, and PBMC were isolated from the blood using Ficoll-Paque PLUS density-gradient centrifugation. Sorted cells were lysed in RLT buffer, and RNA was extracted with a Qiagen RNeasy kit and stored at -80°C.

What the study reported, not specific to this receptor: After error correction, over 90% of naive TCR sequences appeared only once, giving much steeper abundance distributions than memory subsets. RNA-based TCR counts may be affected by expression changes linked to T cell activation and differentiation. The abundance of TCRs followed a power law with an exponent that differed between naive and memory subsets yet stayed consistent across the three individuals. In both CD4 and CD8 cells, a rise in Gini index and a fall in Shannon and inverse Simpson diversity were observed from naive through CM, EM and EMRA. Single alpha or beta chain sequences, rather than paired alpha/beta receptors, were used to define clonotypes. The repertoire findings for the naive and memory subsets could not be validated against a ground truth because none was available.

The rearranged chain carries TRBV30 and TRBJ2-7; the D gene is possibly TRBD2, with 6 bases matching. Sequencing input: central memory CD4+ T cells from blood. Sample cell subset or site, as interpreted from the label and publication: central memory, CD45RA- CD27+. The source is a human donor in good health. The CDR3 amino acid sequence is: CAWTRGKEQYF. The bases read TGTGCCTGGACCCGGGGGAAGGAGCAGTACTTC.